A single TCR beta chain is shown here with its context. The CDR3 consists of 14 residues. The V segment lost 4 bases and the J segment 5 bases; nucleotides outside the gene matches: 7. The germline CDR1 and CDR2 sequences are MNHEY and SMNVEV (reference sequence). This sample was included in a study of blood T cell repertoires in COVID-19. Study in general: Material from acute and convalescent COVID-19 was sourced from the United States, Italy and Spain.

Researchers sorted participants into cohorts using their self-reported clinical history. Authors' analysis steps: Researchers report that nucleated cell counts were estimated from reference gene primer amplification. The data were produced by immunoSEQ multiplex PCR, yet TCRdb's version contains in-frame clones alone and is incomplete. V, J and clone size reflect that table, while D and trimming were determined from the DNA. The sample shows 320,000 or so clones, roughly nine tenths of them seen only once. V is TRBV27 and J is TRBJ1-1; 7 nucleotides line up with TRBD1. The TCR originated in a woman aged 25 to 45 who had recovered from COVID-19. Sample: PBMCs or T cells enriched from blood (not recorded which). The CDR3 spells CASSWGTERTEAFF. CDR3 bases: TGTGCCAGCAGTTGGGGGACAGAGCGAACTGAAGCTTTCTTT.